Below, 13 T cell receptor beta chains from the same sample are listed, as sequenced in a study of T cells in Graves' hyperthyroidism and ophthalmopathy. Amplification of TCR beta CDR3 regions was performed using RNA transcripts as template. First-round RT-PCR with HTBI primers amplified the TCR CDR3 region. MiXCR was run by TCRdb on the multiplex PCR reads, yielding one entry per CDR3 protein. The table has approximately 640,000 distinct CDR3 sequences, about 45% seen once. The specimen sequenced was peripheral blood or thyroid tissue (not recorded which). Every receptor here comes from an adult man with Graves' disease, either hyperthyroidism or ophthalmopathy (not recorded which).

The CDR3 region has the DNA TGCGCCAGCAGCCCGGAAGTGGGACAGGGAGCCTACGAGCAGTACTTC. This encodes CASSPEVGQGAYEQYF. The chain combines TRBV5-1 with TRBJ2-7, with 9 bases aligning to TRBD1. Per the germline V gene, CDR1 is SGHRS and CDR2 is YFSETQ. This CDR3 region has 16 residues. V lost 4 bases, J lost 2 bases, and 10 bases stayed unmatched.

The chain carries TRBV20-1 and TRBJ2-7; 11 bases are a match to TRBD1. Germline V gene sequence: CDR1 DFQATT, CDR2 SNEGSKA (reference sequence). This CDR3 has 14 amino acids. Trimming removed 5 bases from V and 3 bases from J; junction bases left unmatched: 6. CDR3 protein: CSAGRDRGDYEQYF. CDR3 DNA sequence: TGCAGTGCTGGCCGGGACAGGGGGGACTACGAGCAGTACTTC.

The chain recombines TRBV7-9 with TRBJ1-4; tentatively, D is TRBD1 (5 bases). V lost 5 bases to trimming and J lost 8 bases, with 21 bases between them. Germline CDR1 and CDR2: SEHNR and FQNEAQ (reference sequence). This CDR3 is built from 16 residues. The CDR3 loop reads CASSQELGTVVEKLFF. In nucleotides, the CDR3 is TGTGCCAGCAGCCAAGAATTGGGGACGGTCGTCGAAAAACTGTTTTTT.

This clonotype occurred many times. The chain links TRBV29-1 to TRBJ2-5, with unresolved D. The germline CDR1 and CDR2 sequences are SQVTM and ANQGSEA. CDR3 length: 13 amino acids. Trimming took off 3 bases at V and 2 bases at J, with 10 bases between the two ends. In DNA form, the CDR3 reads TGCAGCGTTGAGACACTCTATCAAGAGACCCAGTACTTC. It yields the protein CSVETLYQETQYF.

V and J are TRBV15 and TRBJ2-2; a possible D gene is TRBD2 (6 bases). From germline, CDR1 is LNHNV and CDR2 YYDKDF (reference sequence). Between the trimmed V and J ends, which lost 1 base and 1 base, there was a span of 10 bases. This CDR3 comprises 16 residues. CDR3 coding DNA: TGTGCCACCAGCAGAGCATCCGGGGGGAACACCGGGGAGCTGTTTTTT. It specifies CATSRASGGNTGELFF. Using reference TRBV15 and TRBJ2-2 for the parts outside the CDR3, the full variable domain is DAMVIQNPRYQVTQFGKPVTLSCSQTLNHNVMYWYQQKSSQAPKLLFHYYDKDFNNEADTPDNFQSRRPNTSFCFLDIRSPGLGDTAMYLCATSRASGGNTGELFFGEGSRLTVL.

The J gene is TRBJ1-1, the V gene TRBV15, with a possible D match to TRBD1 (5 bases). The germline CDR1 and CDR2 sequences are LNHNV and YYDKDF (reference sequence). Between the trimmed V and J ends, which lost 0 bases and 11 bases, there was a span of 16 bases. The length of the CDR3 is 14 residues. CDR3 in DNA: TGTGCCACCAGCAGAGAGGTGGACGGAGAGGGGGCTTTCTTT. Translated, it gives CATSREVDGEGAFF.

CDR3 sequence (DNA): TGTGCCACCAGCAGAGATAAGGGAACGTCAACTAATGAAAAACTGTTTTTT. Residues: CATSRDKGTSTNEKLFF. V and J are TRBV15 and TRBJ1-4; D ambiguous. This CDR3 has 17 amino acids. V was shortened by 0 bases and J by 0 bases, with 11 bases between the two germline ends. Germline V gene data show CDR1 as LNHNV and CDR2 as YYDKDF (reference sequence).

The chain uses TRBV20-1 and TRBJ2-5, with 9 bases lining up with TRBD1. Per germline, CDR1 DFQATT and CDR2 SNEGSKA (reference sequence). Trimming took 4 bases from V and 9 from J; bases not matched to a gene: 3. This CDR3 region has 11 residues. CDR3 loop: CSATGQGAQYF. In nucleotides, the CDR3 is TGCAGTGCTACGGGACAGGGTGCCCAGTACTTC.

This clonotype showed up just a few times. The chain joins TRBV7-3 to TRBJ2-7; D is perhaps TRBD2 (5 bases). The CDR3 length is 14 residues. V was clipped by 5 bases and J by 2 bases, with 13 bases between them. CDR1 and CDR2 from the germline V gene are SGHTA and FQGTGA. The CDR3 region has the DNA TGTGCCAGCAGCCCCGGGAAGGTTCCCTACGAGCAGTACTTC. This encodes CASSPGKVPYEQYF.

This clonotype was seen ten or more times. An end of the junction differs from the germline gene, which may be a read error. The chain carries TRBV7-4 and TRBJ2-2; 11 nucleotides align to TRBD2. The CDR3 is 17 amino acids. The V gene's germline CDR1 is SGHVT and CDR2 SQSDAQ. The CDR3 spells CASSLSGGAVDTGELFF. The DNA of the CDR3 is TGCGCCAGCAGCCTTAGCGGGGGGGCAGTGGACACCGGGGAGCTGTTTTTT.

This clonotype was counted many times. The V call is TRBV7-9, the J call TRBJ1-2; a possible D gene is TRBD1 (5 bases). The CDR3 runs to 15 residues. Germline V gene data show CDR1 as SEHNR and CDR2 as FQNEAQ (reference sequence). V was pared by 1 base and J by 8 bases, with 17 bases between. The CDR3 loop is CASSLGPARVVGYTF. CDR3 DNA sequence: TGTGCCAGCAGCTTAGGTCCAGCCAGGGTGGTCGGCTACACCTTC.

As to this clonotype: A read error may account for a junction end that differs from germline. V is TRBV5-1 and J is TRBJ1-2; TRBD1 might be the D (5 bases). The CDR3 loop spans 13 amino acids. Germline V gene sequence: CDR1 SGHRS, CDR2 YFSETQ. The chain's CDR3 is CASGLPGLYGYTF. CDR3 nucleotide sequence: TGTGCCAGCGGCTTACCGGGACTGTATGGCTACACCTTC.

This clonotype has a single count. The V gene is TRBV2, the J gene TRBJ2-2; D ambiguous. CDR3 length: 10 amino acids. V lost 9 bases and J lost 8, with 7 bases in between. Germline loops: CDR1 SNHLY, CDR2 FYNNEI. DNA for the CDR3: TGTGCCAGTGTGACTGGGGAGCTGTTTTTT. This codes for CASVTGELFF.